This T cell receptor (beta chain) came from a study of blood T cell repertoires in COVID-19. Study-level background: From the United States, Italy and Spain came samples of acute and convalescent COVID-19.

As processed by the authors: Cell counts per sample came from amplifying reference gene primers. Profiled with immunoSEQ multiplex PCR; TCRdb holds only in-frame clones, not every one. For V, J and clone size, that table is used; D and trimming come from the DNA. The sample yields about 100,000 clones, 80% to 90% seen once. Recovered status applied to Cohort 3 donors who had two consecutive negative PCRs. It also applied to those with clearance or with symptom resolution. Trimming cost V 1 base and J 6 bases, with 10 bases left between them. This CDR3 spans 13 amino acids. The germline CDR1 and CDR2 sequences are MNHEY and SVGAGI.

The sequenced sample consisted of PBMCs or T cells enriched from blood (not recorded which). The receptor comes from a woman in her fifties or sixties who had recovered from COVID-19. The chain links TRBV6-5 to TRBJ2-7; tentatively, D is TRBD2 (6 bases). CDR3 protein: CASSYWREGEQYF. The CDR3 coding sequence is TGTGCCAGCAGTTACTGGCGGGAAGGCGAGCAGTACTTC.